The sequence of this T cell receptor beta chain was determined in a study of cytomegalovirus exposure and HLA in healthy donors. The V gene's germline CDR1 is MNHNS and CDR2 SASEGT. Trimming at V came to 6 bases and at J to 8 bases, leaving 11 bases not matched to a gene. The CDR3 sequence is 14 residues long. Use of 60 Vbeta and 13 Jbeta primers characterized the PCR. The protocol was immunoSEQ multiplex PCR, while the TCRdb copy is restricted to in-frame clones and leaves out a portion. Here the sample spans tens of thousands of clones, approximately 75% being singletons. The chain joins TRBV6-1 to TRBJ1-1; 8 nucleotides match TRBD1. The source is a man in his sixties in good health and CMV-seropositive. Material: PBMCs. CDR3 protein: CASREHQGAQEAFF. The CDR3 nucleotides read TGTGCCAGCAGGGAACACCAGGGGGCCCAAGAAGCTTTCTTT.